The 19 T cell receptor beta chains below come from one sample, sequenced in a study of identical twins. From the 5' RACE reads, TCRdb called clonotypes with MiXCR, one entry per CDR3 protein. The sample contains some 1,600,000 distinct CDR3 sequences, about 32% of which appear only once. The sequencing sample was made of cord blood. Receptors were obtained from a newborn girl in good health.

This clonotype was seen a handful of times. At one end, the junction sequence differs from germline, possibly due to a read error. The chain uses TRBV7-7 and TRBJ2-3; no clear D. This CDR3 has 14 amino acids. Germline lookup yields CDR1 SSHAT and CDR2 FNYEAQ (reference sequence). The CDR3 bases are TGTGCTAGCAGCAAACGGGCAGGCACAGATACGCAGTATTTT. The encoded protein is CASSKRAGTDTQYF.

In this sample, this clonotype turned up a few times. The CDR3 here is CSAPLGRLSYNEQFF. The CDR3 region has the DNA TGCAGTGCCCCCCTCGGGCGGCTCTCCTACAATGAGCAGTTCTTC. This sequence joins TRBV20-1 and TRBJ2-1, with D hard to call. CDR3 length equals 15 residues. CDR1 is DFQATT, CDR2 SNEGSKA, per germline (reference sequence). Trimming stripped 6 bases from V and 0 bases from J, with 15 bases between.

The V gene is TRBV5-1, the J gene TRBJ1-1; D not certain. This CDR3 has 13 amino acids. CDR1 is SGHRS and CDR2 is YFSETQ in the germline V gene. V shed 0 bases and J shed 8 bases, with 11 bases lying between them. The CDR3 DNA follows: TGCGCCAGCAGCTTGGGACCGATCCGAGAAGCTTTCTTT. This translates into CASSLGPIREAFF.

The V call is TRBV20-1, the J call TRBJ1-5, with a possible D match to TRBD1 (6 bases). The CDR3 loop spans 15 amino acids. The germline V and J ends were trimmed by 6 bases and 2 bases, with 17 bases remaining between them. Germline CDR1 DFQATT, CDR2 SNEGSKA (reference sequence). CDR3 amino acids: CSAERGGRGNQPQHF. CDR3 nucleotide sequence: TGCAGTGCCGAGAGGGGGGGCAGGGGCAATCAGCCCCAGCATTTT.

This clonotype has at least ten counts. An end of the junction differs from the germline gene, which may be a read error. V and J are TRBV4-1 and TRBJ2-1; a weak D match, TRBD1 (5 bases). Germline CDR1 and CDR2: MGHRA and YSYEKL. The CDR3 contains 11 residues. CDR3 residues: CASSQGVEQFF. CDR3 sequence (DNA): TGTGCCAGCAGCCAAGGGGTGGAGCAGTTCTTC.

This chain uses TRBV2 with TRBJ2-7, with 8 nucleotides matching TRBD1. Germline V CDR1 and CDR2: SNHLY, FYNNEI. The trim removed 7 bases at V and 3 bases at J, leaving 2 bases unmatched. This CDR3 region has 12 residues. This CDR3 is CASKTGGYEQYF. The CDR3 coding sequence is TGTGCCAGCAAAACAGGGGGCTACGAGCAGTACTTC.

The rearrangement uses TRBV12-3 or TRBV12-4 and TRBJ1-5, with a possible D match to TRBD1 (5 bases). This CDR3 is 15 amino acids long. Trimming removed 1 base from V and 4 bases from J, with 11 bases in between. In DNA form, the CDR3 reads TGTGCCAGCAGTTTAGGGACATCTAAAAATCAGCCCCAGCATTTT. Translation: CASSLGTSKNQPQHF.

The CDR3 region has the DNA TGTGCCAGCGTCCAACGGGGGTTCGGAAACACCATATATTTT. Protein: CASVQRGFGNTIYF. The rearrangement links TRBV12-3 or TRBV12-4 to TRBJ1-3; TRBD1 is a possible D gene (5 bases). Trimming stripped 8 bases from V and 4 bases from J, with 15 bases between. The CDR3 is made up of 14 amino acids.

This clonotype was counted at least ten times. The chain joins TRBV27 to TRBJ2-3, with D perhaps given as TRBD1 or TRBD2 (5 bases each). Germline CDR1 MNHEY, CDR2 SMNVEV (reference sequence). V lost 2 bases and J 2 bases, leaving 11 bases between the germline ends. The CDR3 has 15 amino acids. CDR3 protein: CASSLDRGYTDTQYF. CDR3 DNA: TGTGCCAGCAGTTTAGACCGGGGCTACACAGATACGCAGTATTTT.

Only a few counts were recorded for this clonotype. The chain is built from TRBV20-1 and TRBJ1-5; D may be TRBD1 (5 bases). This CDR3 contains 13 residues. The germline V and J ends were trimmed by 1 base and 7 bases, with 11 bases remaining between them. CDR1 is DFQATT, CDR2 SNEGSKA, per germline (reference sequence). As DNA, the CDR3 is TGCAGTGCTAGAGGTAGGGGACGGCAGCCCCAGCATTTT. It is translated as CSARGRGRQPQHF.

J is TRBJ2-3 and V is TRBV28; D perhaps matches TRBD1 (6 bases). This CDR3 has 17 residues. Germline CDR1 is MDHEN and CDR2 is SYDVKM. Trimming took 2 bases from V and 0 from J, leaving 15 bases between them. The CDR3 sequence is CASSLGRGTLSTDTQYF. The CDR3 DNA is TGTGCCAGCAGTTTAGGCAGGGGTACCCTTAGCACAGATACGCAGTATTTT.

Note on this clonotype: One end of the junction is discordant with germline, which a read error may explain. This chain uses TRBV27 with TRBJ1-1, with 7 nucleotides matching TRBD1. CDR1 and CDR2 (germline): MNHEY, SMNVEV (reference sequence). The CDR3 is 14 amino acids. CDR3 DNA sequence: TGTGCCAGCAGTTTCGAGACAGGGAACACTGAAGCTCTCTTT. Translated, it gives CASSFETGNTEALF.

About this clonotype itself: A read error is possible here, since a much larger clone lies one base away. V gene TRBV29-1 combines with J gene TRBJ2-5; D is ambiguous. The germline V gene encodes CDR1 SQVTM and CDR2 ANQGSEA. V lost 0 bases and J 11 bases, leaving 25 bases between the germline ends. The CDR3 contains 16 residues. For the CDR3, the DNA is TGCAGCGTTGAAGATGTACTGGGTAGAGAGATTAATGAGCAGTACTTC. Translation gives CSVEDVLGREINEQYF.

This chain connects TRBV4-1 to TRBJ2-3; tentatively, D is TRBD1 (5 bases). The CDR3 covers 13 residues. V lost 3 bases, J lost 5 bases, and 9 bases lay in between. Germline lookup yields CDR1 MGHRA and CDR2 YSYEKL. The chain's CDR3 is CASSHQGGDTQYF. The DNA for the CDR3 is TGCGCCAGCAGCCACCAGGGCGGAGATACGCAGTATTTT.

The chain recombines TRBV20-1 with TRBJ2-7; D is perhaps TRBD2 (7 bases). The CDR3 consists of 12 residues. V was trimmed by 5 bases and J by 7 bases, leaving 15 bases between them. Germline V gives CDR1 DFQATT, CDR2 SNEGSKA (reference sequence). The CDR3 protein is CSASAGAVEQYF. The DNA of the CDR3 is TGCAGTGCTTCGGCGGGGGCTGTAGAGCAGTACTTC.

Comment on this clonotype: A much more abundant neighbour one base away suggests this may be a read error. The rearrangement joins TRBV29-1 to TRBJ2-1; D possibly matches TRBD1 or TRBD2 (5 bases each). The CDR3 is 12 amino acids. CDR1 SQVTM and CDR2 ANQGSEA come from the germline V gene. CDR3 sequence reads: CSVLRRGNGQFF. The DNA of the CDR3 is TGCAGCGTTTTGAGACGGGGCAATGGGCAGTTCTTC.

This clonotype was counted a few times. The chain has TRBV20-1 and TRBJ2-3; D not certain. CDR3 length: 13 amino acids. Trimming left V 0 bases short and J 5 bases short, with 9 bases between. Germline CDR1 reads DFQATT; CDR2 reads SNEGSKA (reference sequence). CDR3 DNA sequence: TGCAGTGCTAGAGATCTCCGGCGAGATACGCAGTATTTT. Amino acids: CSARDLRRDTQYF.

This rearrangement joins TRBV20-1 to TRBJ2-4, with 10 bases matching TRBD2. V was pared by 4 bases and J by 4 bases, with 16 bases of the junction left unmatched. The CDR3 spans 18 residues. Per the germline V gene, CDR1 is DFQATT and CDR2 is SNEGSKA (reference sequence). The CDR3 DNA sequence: TGCAGTGCTATTCCGTACTTCCGAGCGGGAGGGGCAAAAAACATTCAGTACTTC. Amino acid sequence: CSAIPYFRAGGAKNIQYF.

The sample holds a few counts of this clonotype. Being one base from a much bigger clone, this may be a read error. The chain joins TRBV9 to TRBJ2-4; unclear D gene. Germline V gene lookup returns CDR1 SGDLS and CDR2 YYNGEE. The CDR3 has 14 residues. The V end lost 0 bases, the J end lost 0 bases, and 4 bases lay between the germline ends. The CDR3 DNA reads TGTGCCAGCAGCGTAGACCTAGCCAAAAACATTCAGTACTTC. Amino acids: CASSVDLAKNIQYF.